One sample yielded the 5 T cell receptor beta chains listed below, sequenced in a study. Via MiXCR, TCRdb re-called the 5' RACE reads, giving one row per CDR3 protein. Of about 40,000 distinct CDR3 sequences in the sample, about 20% were seen once. Sequencing input: naive CD4+ T cells sorted from a lymph node. Stated subset: naive CD4+ T cells, CD4+CD45RA+CD25-. The origin of the receptors is a female donor with breast cancer.

J is TRBJ2-1 and V is TRBV6-1; 12 bases are shared with TRBD2. This CDR3 contains 13 residues. Germline trimming cut 6 bases from V and 7 bases from J; bases unmatched to any gene: 1. CDR1 and CDR2 (germline): MNHNS, SASEGT. This CDR3 reads CASRTSGRNEQFF. CDR3 sequence (DNA): TGTGCCAGCAGGACTAGCGGGAGAAATGAGCAGTTCTTC.

This clonotype is classed as medium-sized. The genes are TRBV29-1 and TRBJ2-5; possibly TRBD1 for D (6 bases). The CDR3 spans 13 residues. CDR1 is SQVTM and CDR2 is ANQGSEA in the germline V gene. Deletions cut 4 bases from V and 5 bases from J, with 14 bases between. The CDR3 sequence: CSVGTGKGETQYF. The CDR3 DNA reads TGCAGCGTTGGAACAGGGAAGGGGGAGACCCAGTACTTC.

A few counts support this clonotype. This chain joins TRBV24-1 and TRBJ1-1, with TRBD1 as a possible D gene (6 bases). From germline, CDR1 is KGHDR and CDR2 SFDVKD. This CDR3 has 14 amino acids. V gave up 4 bases and J gave up 10 bases, with 18 bases separating them. CDR3: CATSETSRGGRAFF. The DNA for the CDR3 is TGTGCCACCAGTGAAACGAGCAGGGGTGGAAGAGCTTTCTTT.

This clonotype was seen a handful of times. The chain couples TRBV10-3 to TRBJ1-1; tentative D call: TRBD1 (5 bases). CDR3 length: 14 amino acids. Germline CDR1 is ENHRY and CDR2 is SYGVKD. The V end lost 4 bases, the J end lost 3 bases, and 12 bases lay between the germline ends. CDR3 in DNA: TGTGCCATCAGTGCGCAGGGTGGGGACACTGAAGCTTTCTTT. As protein: CAISAQGGDTEAFF.

Many counts were recorded for this clonotype. V usage is TRBV20-1 and J usage is TRBJ2-1; 8 bases are a match to TRBD2. The V and J ends lost 6 bases and 2 bases, in that order; junction bases with no gene match: 6. The length of the CDR3 is 14 residues. Germline V gene lookup returns CDR1 DFQATT and CDR2 SNEGSKA (reference sequence). CDR3 bases: TGCAGTGCCGTTAGCGGGACGGCCTACAATGAGCAGTTCTTC. Protein sequence: CSAVSGTAYNEQFF.